This passage covers 28 T cell receptor beta chains from one sample sequenced in a study of shared clonotypes between healthy human individuals. Sequencing used immunoSEQ multiplex PCR; TCRdb keeps in-frame clones, though not all of them. The sample lists nearly 500,000 clones, about 79% occurring once. What was sequenced was PBMCs. These receptors originate from a woman between 40 and 55 years old in good health. Some clones in this sample may be carry-over from other donors' samples.

The V gene is TRBV7-9, the J gene TRBJ1-2; the D gene is possibly TRBD1 (5 bases). The CDR3 extends over 16 amino acids. The germline V gene has CDR1 SEHNR and CDR2 FQNEAQ (reference sequence). V was cut by 5 bases and J by 6 bases, with 22 bases left in between. CDR3 nucleotides: TGTGCCAGCAGCCCTGACCGGGGGATGGGTTTGGATGGCTACACCTTC. Its translation: CASSPDRGMGLDGYTF.

Concerning this clone itself: A read error may produce the germline difference seen at one junction end. The chain recombines TRBV7-7 with TRBJ2-2, with 13 bases aligning to TRBD2. The V gene's germline CDR1 is SSHAT and CDR2 FNYEAQ (reference sequence). There are 18 residues in the CDR3. CDR3 in amino acids: CASSLRTSGRGGTGELFF. The CDR3 DNA is TGTGCTAGCAGCTTGCGGACTAGCGGGAGAGGGGGCACCGGGGAGCTGTTTTTT.

The chain has TRBV5-4 and TRBJ2-5; D is undetermined. From germline, CDR1 is SGHNT and CDR2 YYREEE (reference sequence). CDR3 length: 13 residues. V lost 0 bases to trimming and J lost 1 base, with 4 bases between them. CDR3 region: CASSLGGQETQYF. CDR3 coding DNA: TGTGCCAGCAGCTTGGGGGGCCAAGAGACCCAGTACTTC. Using reference TRBV5-4 and TRBJ2-5 for the parts outside the CDR3, the full variable domain is ETGVTQSPTHLIKTRGQQVTLRCSSQSGHNTVSWYQQALGQGPQFIFQYYREEENGRGNFPPRFSGLQFPNYSSELNVNALELDDSALYLCASSLGGQETQYFGPGTRLLVL.

The count of this clone is one. V gene TRBV27 combines with J gene TRBJ2-2; 9 bases map to TRBD2. The CDR3 is 15 residues long. With 6 bases clipped from V and 2 bases from J, the junction kept 4 bases outside the gene matches. Germline V lookup: CDR1 MNHEY, CDR2 SMNVEV (reference sequence). The CDR3 loop reads CASRLAGFNTGELFF. CDR3 sequence (DNA): TGTGCCAGCAGGCTAGCGGGATTTAACACCGGGGAGCTGTTTTTT.

The V call is TRBV28, the J call TRBJ1-2; D is perhaps TRBD1 (5 bases). This CDR3 spans 13 amino acids. CDR1 and CDR2 from the germline V gene are MDHEN and SYDVKM. Trimming cost V 8 bases and J 7 bases, with 17 bases left between them. The CDR3 here is CASGIPGFFGYTF. CDR3 bases: TGTGCCAGCGGGATTCCAGGGTTCTTTGGCTACACCTTC.

As to this clone: The sample has other DNA sequences that encode this CDR3 too. CDR3: CASSLTTNTGELFF. The CDR3 coding sequence is TGTGCCAGCAGCTTAACGACGAACACCGGGGAGCTGTTTTTT. This chain links TRBV7-3 with TRBJ2-2; D is unresolved. V was cut by 0 bases and J by 0 bases, with 2 bases left in between. Germline V CDR1 and CDR2: SGHTA, FQGTGA. The CDR3 is 14 amino acids.

In this sample, this clone turned up a few times. The chain joins TRBV5-1 to TRBJ2-7; no clear D. This CDR3 is built from 14 residues. The germline gives CDR1 SGHRS, CDR2 YFSETQ. V was trimmed by 0 bases and J by 6 bases, leaving 13 bases between them. The CDR3 protein is CASSLVPTSGEQYF. CDR3 coding DNA: TGCGCCAGCAGCTTGGTTCCTACCTCGGGCGAGCAGTACTTC.

V usage is TRBV10-3 and J usage is TRBJ2-2; D is undetermined. The germline CDR1 and CDR2 sequences are ENHRY and SYGVKD. The V end lost 5 bases, the J end lost 2 bases, and 3 bases lay between the germline ends. CDR3 length: 12 residues. CDR3 sequence: CAISINTGELFF. As DNA, the CDR3 is TGTGCCATCAGTATAAACACCGGGGAGCTGTTTTTT.

This clone showed up just a few times. The V gene is TRBV9, the J gene TRBJ2-6, with D tentatively TRBD1 (6 bases). Germline lookup yields CDR1 SGDLS and CDR2 YYNGEE. V was cut by 3 bases and J by 2 bases, with 21 bases left in between. This CDR3 is built from 19 residues. The DNA for the CDR3 is TGTGCCAGCAGCGGGACAGTTCGTCGAGGAGTGACTGGGGCCAACGTCCTGACTTTC. It yields the protein CASSGTVRRGVTGANVLTF.

Note on this clone: This may stem from a read error, because a much larger clone lies one nucleotide away. V usage is TRBV9 and J usage is TRBJ2-7, with 9 nucleotides matching TRBD1. Germline-derived CDR1 and CDR2 are SGDLS and YYNGEE. This CDR3 spans 15 amino acids. Here the CDR3 DNA reads TGTGCCGGCAGCGTATCGGACAGGGGTTTTTACGAGCAGTACTTC. The encoded protein is CAGSVSDRGFYEQYF.

The CDR3 DNA reads TGTGCCAGCAGCATCGGTATCTCCCTAGCGGGAGGGGAGGGGGAGCAGTACTTC. As protein: CASSIGISLAGGEGEQYF. V is TRBV11-2 and J is TRBJ2-7; the match to TRBD2 covers 12 bases. The germline V gene has CDR1 SGHAT and CDR2 FQNNGV. With V trimmed by 5 bases and J by 7 bases, 18 bases remained unmatched. The CDR3 loop spans 18 amino acids.

This clone was recorded a few times. The rearrangement joins TRBV10-2 to TRBJ2-2, with 16 bases that match TRBD2. The CDR3 has 16 amino acids. Germline-derived CDR1 and CDR2 are WSHSY and SAAADI. V lost 6 bases to trimming and J lost 4 bases; unmatched junction nucleotides: 2. The CDR3 spells CASRGLAGGGTGELFF. DNA of the CDR3: TGCGCCAGCAGGGGACTAGCGGGAGGGGGCACCGGGGAGCTGTTTTTT.

The chain employs TRBV5-1 and TRBJ2-7; 12 bases line up with TRBD2. Germline CDR1 SGHRS, CDR2 YFSETQ. Trimming took 2 bases from V and 6 from J; bases not matched to a gene: 3. CDR3 size: 14 residues. CDR3 amino acids: CASSLGLAGFEQYF. The CDR3, as DNA: TGCGCCAGCAGCTTAGGACTAGCGGGATTCGAGCAGTACTTC.

The V and J genes are TRBV11-2 and TRBJ2-1, with 7 bases identical to TRBD1. This CDR3 spans 14 amino acids. Trimming at V came to 5 bases and at J to 4 bases, leaving 5 bases not matched to a gene. Germline CDR1 reads SGHAT; CDR2 reads FQNNGV. The CDR3 protein is CASSTQGEYNEQFF. The CDR3, as DNA: TGTGCCAGCAGCACCCAGGGGGAGTACAATGAGCAGTTCTTC.

In regard to this clone: Other DNA sequences from this sample encode an identical CDR3 as well. The V call is TRBV6-6, the J call TRBJ2-7; the match to TRBD2 covers 9 bases. This CDR3 comprises 14 residues. The J segment lost 5 bases and the V segment lost 5 bases, leaving 7 bases of the junction unmatched. Germline CDR1 MNHNY, CDR2 SVGAGI (reference sequence). DNA for the CDR3: TGTGCCAGCAGTCCAGGACTAGCGCGCGACGAGCAGTACTTC. Protein sequence: CASSPGLARDEQYF.

The rearrangement uses TRBV28 and TRBJ2-2; D remains ambiguous. Trimming stripped 7 bases from V and 4 bases from J, with 10 bases between. The CDR3 has 13 residues. The germline V gene encodes CDR1 MDHEN and CDR2 SYDVKM. CDR3 DNA: TGTGCCAGCATCTCTAGGTCCACCGGGGAGCTGTTTTTT. Its protein is CASISRSTGELFF.

This chain connects TRBV30 to TRBJ1-1, with unresolved D. V dropped 2 bases and J dropped 10 bases, with 14 bases sitting between them. The CDR3 has 12 amino acids. Germline CDR1 and CDR2: GTSNPN and SVGIG (reference sequence). The CDR3 DNA reads as TGTGCCTGGAGTCCCCCAGGTGGTTTAGCTTTCTTT. Translated, it gives CAWSPPGGLAFF.

The chain links TRBV15 to TRBJ2-7; D is undetermined. CDR3 length: 14 residues. CDR1 and CDR2 from the germline V gene are LNHNV and YYDKDF (reference sequence). V was cut by 0 bases and J by 3 bases, with 9 bases left in between. The CDR3 spells CATSRDLNRYEQYF. CDR3 bases: TGTGCCACCAGCAGAGATCTCAATCGCTACGAGCAGTACTTC.

This clone was recorded at least ten times. The CDR3 sequence: CASSADQGSGANVLTF. The CDR3 DNA reads as TGTGCCAGTAGTGCCGACCAGGGGTCTGGGGCCAACGTCCTGACTTTC. V gene TRBV19 combines with J gene TRBJ2-6, with TRBD1 as a possible D gene (6 bases). The germline gives CDR1 LNHDA, CDR2 SQIVND (reference sequence). This CDR3 contains 16 residues. V dropped 5 bases and J dropped 1 base, with 12 bases sitting between them.

This clone was counted only a few times. This sequence joins TRBV5-1 and TRBJ1-4, with 7 bases aligning to TRBD1. This CDR3 has 16 amino acids. J was trimmed by 10 bases and V by 4 bases; bases with no gene match: 16. Germline V gene lookup returns CDR1 SGHRS and CDR2 YFSETQ. The CDR3 DNA follows: TGCGCCAGCAGCGTTCTATCCGGGACAGCAGGAGGAAAACTGTTTTTT. Translating gives CASSVLSGTAGGKLFF. The full variable domain, completed using reference TRBV5-1 and TRBJ1-4, is KAGVTQTPRYLIKTRGQQVTLSCSPISGHRSVSWYQQTPGQGLQFLFEYFSETQRNKGNFPGRFSGRQFSNSRSEMNVSTLELGDSALYLCASSVLSGTAGGKLFFGSGTQLSVL.

The chain is built from TRBV28 and TRBJ1-3; D is possibly TRBD1 (5 bases). Per germline, CDR1 MDHEN and CDR2 SYDVKM. Trimming took 6 bases from V and 0 from J, leaving 18 bases between them. The CDR3 extends over 17 amino acids. In DNA form, the CDR3 reads TGTGCCAGCAGCACCCCTTCGACAGCTATCTCTGGAAACACCATATATTTT. Encoded protein: CASSTPSTAISGNTIYF.

About this clone: A read error may account for a junction end that differs from germline. V gene TRBV28 combines with J gene TRBJ1-5; D is perhaps TRBD1 (5 bases). The CDR3 runs to 14 residues. Per the germline V gene, CDR1 is MDHEN and CDR2 is SYDVKM. Written as DNA, the CDR3 is TGTGCCTGCAGTAGGCGGGGACCTAATCAGCCCCAGCATTTT. Its translation: CACSRRGPNQPQHF. Drawing the rest from reference TRBV28 and TRBJ1-5, the complete variable domain is DVKVTQSSRYLVKRTGEKVFLECVQDMDHENMFWYRQDPGLGLRLIYFSYDVKMKEKGDIPEGYSVSREKKERFSLILESASTNQTSMYLCACSRRGPNQPQHFGDGTRLSIL.

The V call is TRBV27, the J call TRBJ2-7, with a weak D call TRBD2 (6 bases). Trimming left V 7 bases short and J 1 base short, with 17 bases between. The CDR3 runs to 15 residues. The germline V gene has CDR1 MNHEY and CDR2 SMNVEV (reference sequence). This chain's CDR3 is CASTPSGVVSYEQYF. CDR3 in DNA: TGTGCCAGCACCCCGTCGGGGGTCGTATCCTACGAGCAGTACTTC.

This CDR3 is CASSQRLAGGNNEQFF. In nucleotides, the CDR3 is TGCGCCAGCAGCCAACGACTAGCGGGAGGGAACAATGAGCAGTTCTTC. V and J are TRBV4-3 and TRBJ2-1; TRBD2 agrees at 14 bases. V shed 2 bases and J 5 bases; nucleotides not matched to a gene: 2. The CDR3 is 16 residues long. CDR1 and CDR2 (germline): LGHNA, YSLEER.

The chain joins TRBV11-2 to TRBJ2-7, with D tentatively TRBD1 or TRBD2 (7 bases each). Looked up from germline, CDR1 is SGHAT and CDR2 is FQNNGV. V lost 8 bases, J lost 2 bases, and 13 bases lay in between. The CDR3 totals 13 residues. CDR3 sequence (DNA): TGTGCCAGCCAGGGGGGGCCCCCCTACGAGCAGTACTTC. Protein: CASQGGPPYEQYF.

Written as DNA, the CDR3 is TGTGCCAGCAGCAACGGACAGGGCATCTGGGAGTCCTACGAGCAGTACTTC. Encoded protein: CASSNGQGIWESYEQYF. V and J are TRBV21-1 and TRBJ2-7; the D segment call TRBD1 is taken from the table without a DNA check. TRBV21-1 is a listed pseudogene. The CDR3 is 17 residues long.

This chain joins TRBV15 and TRBJ2-3; 13 bases align to TRBD2. The V gene end was trimmed by 4 bases and the J gene end by 7 bases; junction bases not matched to a gene: 5. CDR3 length equals 15 residues. CDR1 and CDR2 from the germline V gene are LNHNV and YYDKDF (reference sequence). Here the CDR3 reads CATSKGLAGRHTQYF. As DNA, the CDR3 is TGTGCCACCAGCAAGGGACTAGCGGGGAGACATACGCAGTATTTT.

The chain is built from TRBV7-8 and TRBJ2-7; no definite D call. Trimming stripped 5 bases from V and 0 bases from J, with 5 bases between. Germline-derived CDR1 and CDR2 are SGHVS and FQNEAQ. The CDR3 totals 12 residues. The CDR3 DNA follows: TGTGCCAGCAGCGAACCCTCCTACGAGCAGTACTTC. This encodes CASSEPSYEQYF.